A single TCR beta chain is shown here with its context. Libraries were prepared by immunoSEQ multiplex PCR; TCRdb keeps only in-frame clonotypes and omits some of them. The sample includes fewer than 350,000 clones, 75% to 90% of them seen just once. These data are taken from a study of blood T cell repertoires in COVID-19. This CDR3 has 15 residues. Germline V gene data show CDR1 as KGHSH and CDR2 as LQKENI. The ends were cut back, 4 bases at V and 2 bases at J, with 13 bases in the middle. The TCR sequence derives from a woman aged 25 to 39 with acute COVID-19. The chain employs TRBV18 and TRBJ2-3; a possible D gene is TRBD2 (5 bases). The specimen was PBMCs or T cells enriched from blood (not recorded which). The CDR3 sequence: CASSRGLFLTDTQYF. DNA for the CDR3: TGTGCCAGCTCACGCGGGCTTTTCCTCACAGATACGCAGTATTTT.